Described below is a single TCR beta chain sequence and its context. Patients at the Seattle site were enrolled during active infection and followed longitudinally. The sample comes from a study of blood T cell repertoires in COVID-19. Looking at the study overall: COVID-19 samples from acute and convalescent phases originated in the United States, Italy and Spain. Sources were T cells, B-cell-depleted T cells, or PBMCs; the material itself was cDNA or gDNA.

The germline V gene has CDR1 SGHRS and CDR2 YFSETQ. The CDR3 has 14 amino acids. Trimming took 0 bases from V and 8 from J; bases not matched to a gene: 3. Authors' data handling: Amplification of reference gene primers was used by the study to estimate nucleated cell counts. Using immunoSEQ multiplex PCR, the repertoire was profiled, and TCRdb retains in-frame clones only, with some absent. V, J and clone size are taken as reported in that table, and D and trimming were inferred from the DNA itself. In the table there are 380,000 or so clones, approximately 86% of which are singletons. This chain joins TRBV5-1 and TRBJ1-2; 11 positions agree with TRBD1. The material sequenced was peripheral blood. This sequence originates from a woman aged 55-75 years with COVID-19, enrolled during active disease. The CDR3 protein is CASSLGTGGLGYTF. The CDR3 DNA reads as TGCGCCAGCAGCTTGGGGACAGGGGGCTTAGGCTACACCTTC. Complete variable domain (other parts from reference TRBV5-1 and TRBJ1-2): KAGVTQTPRYLIKTRGQQVTLSCSPISGHRSVSWYQQTPGQGLQFLFEYFSETQRNKGNFPGRFSGRQFSNSRSEMNVSTLELGDSALYLCASSLGTGGLGYTFGSGTRLTVV.